The clone carrying this T cell receptor (beta chain) is a singleton in its sample. In the original processing: Cell counts per sample came from amplifying reference gene primers. Data came from immunoSEQ multiplex PCR; TCRdb stores just in-frame clones and leaves some out. V, J and clone size reflect that table, while D and trimming were determined from the DNA. The sample shows 40,000 or so clones, just under 85% of them seen only once. The data were obtained in a study of blood T cell repertoires in COVID-19. Germline CDR1 reads GTSNPN; CDR2 reads SVGIG (reference sequence). V dropped 2 bases and J dropped 4 bases, with 15 bases sitting between them. The CDR3 sequence is 15 residues long.

Sequencing was done on a sample of peripheral blood. J is TRBJ2-1 and V is TRBV30, with a possible D match to TRBD1 (5 bases). The receptor was derived from a man aged 50-59 years with active COVID-19. CDR3 residues: CAWSPGPGLYNEQFF. CDR3 nucleotide sequence: TGTGCCTGGAGTCCAGGGCCCGGCTTATACAATGAGCAGTTCTTC.